A single sample gave rise to the 21 T cell receptor beta chains below, sequenced in a study of vaccination effects on CD4 cells after COVID-19. Subsequent to 10 days of culture, CD4+ T cells were isolated. Two-dose BNT162b2 or mRNA-1273 vaccination was given to participants. These receptors are not linked to any known antigen. The protocol was immunoSEQ multiplex PCR, while the TCRdb copy is restricted to in-frame clones and leaves out a portion. The top ten hold approximately 15% of the sample, which has 30,000 to 35,000 clones, about 67% seen once. This sample comprised CD4+ T cells from PBMCs cultured without peptide, obtained after COVID-19 vaccination. The source of these receptors is a human donor who received a COVID-19 vaccine.

The V and J genes are TRBV29-1 and TRBJ1-1; 10 bases match TRBD1. The length of the CDR3 is 13 residues. Germline V lookup: CDR1 SQVTM, CDR2 ANQGSEA. Trimming at V came to 4 bases and at J to 4 bases, leaving 3 bases not matched to a gene. The CDR3 bases are TGCAGCGTTGCAGACAGGGGGCGCACTGAAGCTTTCTTT. Amino acid sequence: CSVADRGRTEAFF.

This chain uses TRBV11-2 with TRBJ2-1; D might be TRBD1 (6 bases). The germline CDR1 and CDR2 sequences are SGHAT and FQNNGV. Trimming stripped 5 bases from V and 6 bases from J, with 23 bases between. There are 17 residues in the CDR3. The CDR3 region is CASSQVARRTVRNEQFF. The CDR3 nucleotides read TGTGCCAGCAGCCAAGTCGCCCGCCGGACAGTCCGCAATGAGCAGTTCTTC.

This clone is large (0.1 to 1%) within its sample. The chain is built from TRBV18 and TRBJ1-1; D gene uncertain. Trimming stripped 0 bases from V and 1 base from J, with 3 bases between. Germline loops: CDR1 KGHSH, CDR2 LQKENI. This CDR3 has 13 amino acids. The CDR3 DNA sequence: TGTGCCAGCTCACCACCCGGGAACACTGAAGCTTTCTTT. Its protein is CASSPPGNTEAFF.

V usage is TRBV5-1 and J usage is TRBJ2-1; no clear D. CDR3 size: 12 residues. Trimming shortened V by 3 bases and J by 10 bases, and 11 bases separated the two germline ends. Looked up from germline, CDR1 is SGHRS and CDR2 is YFSETQ. The CDR3 sequence: CASSWTDGEQFF. For the CDR3, the DNA is TGCGCCAGCAGCTGGACGGATGGAGAGCAGTTCTTC.

The V call is TRBV6-2 or TRBV6-3, the J call TRBJ1-2; unclear D gene. Germline V gene data show CDR1 as MNHEY and CDR2 as SVGEGT. V dropped 3 bases and J dropped 8 bases, with 13 bases sitting between them. The CDR3 is 13 residues long. CDR3 protein: CASSYLRSGGYTF. The CDR3 DNA follows: TGTGCCAGCAGTTATCTGAGATCTGGGGGCTACACCTTC.

This clone has a handful of counts. This rearrangement joins TRBV5-1 to TRBJ1-6, with a possible D match to TRBD1 (5 bases). The germline V gene encodes CDR1 SGHRS and CDR2 YFSETQ. There are 14 residues in the CDR3. Trimming left V 3 bases short and J 9 bases short, with 13 bases between. CDR3 loop: CASSSDSNVSPLHF. The CDR3, as DNA: TGCGCCAGCAGCTCCGACAGCAATGTTTCACCCCTCCACTTT.

The chain recombines TRBV11-2 with TRBJ1-6, with D possibly TRBD1 on 6 matching bases. The germline gives CDR1 SGHAT, CDR2 FQNNGV. Trimming pared 5 bases from V and 8 bases from J, leaving 22 bases between. The CDR3 runs 17 residues. The CDR3 here is CASSARDTLSGYSPLHF. The CDR3 DNA reads TGTGCCAGCAGCGCCCGGGACACCCTGTCCGGGTATTCACCCCTCCACTTT.

This rearrangement joins TRBV6-5 to TRBJ2-7, with 9 bases fitting TRBD1. V lost 6 bases to trimming and J lost 4 bases; unmatched junction nucleotides: 10. The CDR3 has 15 residues. From germline, CDR1 is MNHEY and CDR2 SVGAGI. The CDR3 loop reads CASSQPGQGLYEQYF. CDR3 DNA sequence: TGTGCCAGCAGCCAACCGGGACAGGGATTATACGAGCAGTACTTC.

This chain uses TRBV4-3 with TRBJ1-1, with a tentative D call TRBD1 (6 bases). The V end was cut by 0 bases, the J end by 11 bases, with 13 bases between. Per the germline V gene, CDR1 is LGHNA and CDR2 is YSLEER. This CDR3 is 13 amino acids long. The CDR3 sequence: CASSQDAGHGAFF. The CDR3 coding sequence is TGCGCCAGCAGCCAAGATGCGGGACATGGGGCTTTCTTT.

This clone was detected only a few times. The CDR3, as DNA: TGTGCCAGCAGGGCATGGGAGCAGTACTTC. Protein sequence: CASRAWEQYF. The genes are TRBV7-2 and TRBJ2-7; D unresolved. Looked up from germline, CDR1 is SGHTA and CDR2 is FQGNSA. V was shortened by 6 bases and J by 7 bases, with 7 bases between the two germline ends. This CDR3 region has 10 residues.

This chain uses TRBV29-1 with TRBJ2-5; the D gene is possibly TRBD1 (6 bases). The germline V and J ends were trimmed by 1 base and 2 bases, with 11 bases remaining between them. Germline V gene data show CDR1 as SQVTM and CDR2 as ANQGSEA. The CDR3 is made up of 14 amino acids. CDR3 bases: TGCAGCGTTGAAGGGGACATGGGACAAGAGACCCAGTACTTC. It yields the protein CSVEGDMGQETQYF. Combining the CDR3 with reference TRBV29-1 and TRBJ2-5 gives the whole variable domain SAVISQKPSRDICQRGTSLTIQCQVDSQVTMMFWYRQQPGQSLTLIATANQGSEATYESGFVIDKFPISRPNLTFSTLTVSNMSPEDSSIYLCSVEGDMGQETQYFGPGTRLLVL.

For the CDR3, the DNA is TGTGCCAGCAGTCGAGGGAGAATAGGCAATCAGCCCCAGCATTTT. Translation: CASSRGRIGNQPQHF. This rearrangement joins TRBV3-1 (or the pseudogene TRBV3-2) to TRBJ1-5; D ambiguous. This CDR3 is built from 15 residues. Germline values: CDR1 LGHDT, CDR2 YNNKEL (reference sequence). The V end lost 6 bases, the J end lost 2 bases, and 14 bases lay between the germline ends.

This clone was picked up a small number of times. The rearrangement uses TRBV19 and TRBJ1-1; no reliable D call. V was clipped by 1 base and J by 1 base, with 7 bases between them. The CDR3 runs 14 residues. Germline-derived CDR1 and CDR2 are LNHDA and SQIVND (reference sequence). The chain's CDR3 is CASSIAAENTEAFF. The CDR3 DNA is TGTGCCAGTAGTATAGCGGCGGAGAACACTGAAGCTTTCTTT.

CDR3: CASSQEKRDYEQYF. DNA of the CDR3: TGCGCCAGCAGCCAAGAAAAGCGGGACTACGAGCAGTACTTC. V is TRBV4-1 and J is TRBJ2-7, with 7 bases that match TRBD2. V was pared by 0 bases and J by 3 bases, with 2 bases of the junction left unmatched. CDR1 is MGHRA, CDR2 YSYEKL, per germline. The CDR3 contains 14 residues.

The chain couples TRBV6-5 to TRBJ2-6, with 7 bases fitting TRBD1. Losses at the gene ends were 7 bases for V and 4 bases for J; bases not matched to a gene: 4. Germline V lookup: CDR1 MNHEY, CDR2 SVGAGI. The CDR3 loop spans 14 amino acids. As DNA, the CDR3 is TGTGCCAGCAAGGGGGCGGCCGGGGCCAACGTCCTGACTTTC. This codes for CASKGAAGANVLTF.

V gene TRBV5-6 combines with J gene TRBJ1-2, with a tentative D call TRBD1 (5 bases). This CDR3 spans 18 amino acids. Germline CDR1 is SGHDT and CDR2 is YYEEEE. Deletions cut 3 bases from V and 6 bases from J, with 27 bases between. CDR3 residues: CASSSLGLKGRRADGYTF. CDR3 sequence (DNA): TGTGCCAGCAGCTCCCTGGGGCTTAAGGGGCGGAGGGCCGATGGCTACACCTTC.

The chain employs TRBV29-1 and TRBJ1-1; no reliable D call. CDR1 and CDR2 (germline): SQVTM, ANQGSEA. The V and J ends lost 7 bases and 9 bases respectively, with 9 bases between them. The CDR3 runs to 9 residues. CDR3 sequence (DNA): TGCAGCGCTGGAGGGCAAGCTTTCTTT. Its protein product is CSAGGQAFF.

The chain links TRBV24-1 to TRBJ2-3, with a possible D match to TRBD1 (6 bases). This CDR3 contains 18 residues. The germline gives CDR1 KGHDR, CDR2 SFDVKD. V was cut by 5 bases and J by 1 base, with 21 bases left in between. The CDR3 DNA reads as TGTGCCACCAGTGGGACCTATGGACAGTGGCGTGGCACAGATACGCAGTATTTT. The encoded protein is CATSGTYGQWRGTDTQYF.

A few counts support this clone. The CDR3 protein is CASSPGVVGYTF. The CDR3 coding sequence is TGTGCCAGCTCACCCGGGGTCGTCGGCTACACCTTC. The chain uses TRBV18 and TRBJ1-2; D is uncertain. CDR3 size: 12 residues. The V and J ends lost 3 bases and 8 bases respectively, with 10 bases between them. The V gene's germline CDR1 is KGHSH and CDR2 LQKENI. Full variable domain (remainder filled in from reference TRBV18 and TRBJ1-2): NAGVMQNPRHLVRRRGQEARLRCSPMKGHSHVYWYRQLPEEGLKFMVYLQKENIIDESGMPKERFSAEFPKEGPSILRIQQVVRGDSAAYFCASSPGVVGYTFGSGTRLTVV.

V usage is TRBV7-9 and J usage is TRBJ2-7, with D tentatively TRBD2 (6 bases). The CDR3 sequence is 13 residues long. In germline, CDR1 is SEHNR, CDR2 FQNEAQ (reference sequence). Trimming left V 5 bases short and J 5 bases short, with 13 bases between. CDR3 region: CASSPHGGNEQYF. For the CDR3, the DNA is TGTGCCAGCAGCCCCCATGGGGGGAACGAGCAGTACTTC.

Here the CDR3 reads CASSEAAPPFQETQYF. In DNA, the CDR3 is TGTGCCAGCAGTGAAGCGGCCCCCCCTTTCCAAGAGACCCAGTACTTC. The V gene is TRBV6-1, the J gene TRBJ2-5; D is undetermined. Germline CDR1 and CDR2: MNHNS and SASEGT. V was shortened by 0 bases and J by 1 base, with 12 bases between the two germline ends. The CDR3 contains 16 residues.